The present entry profiles one TCR beta chain with its context. Its antigen is still unknown. Looked up from germline, CDR1 is SEHNR and CDR2 is FQNEAQ (reference sequence). Trimming left V 7 bases short and J 5 bases short, with 14 bases between. The CDR3 covers 14 residues. These data are taken from a study of T cell clonotyping in hematopoietic cell transplantation. Data came from immunoSEQ multiplex PCR; TCRdb stores just in-frame clones and leaves some out. The repertoire holds some 4,200 clones, approximately 94% seen once, with 5.2% in the top ten. Regarding the study as a whole: Without cell sorting, CD4 versus CD8 contributions remain unresolved.

This specimen was peripheral blood mononuclear cells, taken 30 days after allogeneic stem cell transplant. J is TRBJ1-4 and V is TRBV7-9; D possibly corresponds to TRBD1 (6 bases). The source of this sequence is a male patient in his seventies who had an allogeneic stem cell transplant from an unrelated donor, so T cells may come from the graft donor. Some clones in this sample may be carry-over from other donors' samples. DNA for the CDR3: TGTGCCAGCAAAAGACAGGCTACAAATGAAAAACTGTTTTTT. Encoded protein: CASKRQATNEKLFF.